Detailed here is one T cell receptor (beta chain). Its antigen is as yet unknown. Germline-derived CDR1 and CDR2 are LGHNA and YNFKEQ. Trimming pared 0 bases from V and 6 bases from J, leaving 22 bases between. This CDR3 is 18 amino acids long. Libraries were prepared by immunoSEQ multiplex PCR; TCRdb keeps only in-frame clonotypes and omits some of them. The data contain 12,000 to 15,000 clones, 90% of them singletons. Ulcerative colitis patients received no immunosuppressive medication before the diagnostic colonoscopy. The blood sample was taken during the colonoscopy visit. This entry comes from a study of pediatric ulcerative colitis. Whole-study findings and limits: A couple of rectal CDR3 clonotypes occurred in all ulcerative colitis patients.

This clonotype originated in a boy between 10 and 17 years old with moderate ulcerative colitis. The sample consisted of blood. This chain links TRBV4-2 with TRBJ2-3, with D perhaps TRBD1 or TRBD2 (5 bases each). In DNA, the CDR3 is TGTGCCAGCAGCCAAGAAGGAGCGAGCGGTGATCCAGGGGATACGCAGTATTTT. It translates to CASSQEGASGDPGDTQYF.